These 2 T cell receptor beta chains share one sample of origin, sequenced in a study of blood T cell repertoires in COVID-19. The table came from immunoSEQ multiplex PCR; TCRdb's copy has only in-frame clones and leaves some out. The sample holds about 170,000 clones, roughly 90% seen once. Specimen: peripheral blood. These TCRs come from a man aged 30 to 39 with COVID-19, enrolled during active disease.

The chain joins TRBV28 to TRBJ2-7, with a weak D call TRBD2 (6 bases). CDR1 is MDHEN, CDR2 SYDVKM, per germline. The CDR3 is made up of 16 amino acids. Between the trimmed V and J ends, which lost 4 bases and 6 bases, there was a span of 22 bases. As DNA, the CDR3 is TGTGCCAGCAGTTCCCTCTCGTGGAGGGACCCTACCGAGCAGTACTTC. Translation gives CASSSLSWRDPTEQYF.

The V call is TRBV7-2, the J call TRBJ1-5, with D possibly matching TRBD1 (6 bases). V was trimmed by 2 bases and J by 6 bases, leaving 11 bases between them. This CDR3 spans 14 amino acids. From germline, CDR1 is SGHTA and CDR2 FQGNSA. CDR3 DNA sequence: TGTGCCAGCAGCTTATTCGAAGGGGGTCAGCCCCAGCATTTT. Translated: CASSLFEGGQPQHF. The full variable domain, rest sourced from reference TRBV7-2 and TRBJ1-5, is GAGVSQSPSNKVTEKGKDVELRCDPISGHTALYWYRQSLGQGLEFLIYFQGNSAPDKSGLPSDRFSAERTGGSVSTLTIQRTQQEDSAVYLCASSLFEGGQPQHFGDGTRLSIL.